The source of this T cell receptor (beta chain) is a study of T cell responses to AZD1222 COVID-19 vaccine. Study background: Analyses pooled second doses at about 4 or about 12 weeks. Study results and limitations: Donor demographics were predominantly white British with a female majority; clonal diversity may be underestimated. As reported, nearly half of all spike-specific TCRs target variant regions that are unmutated. Baseline serology detected seropositivity in only a handful of AZD1222 recipients.

Assay: immunoSEQ multiplex PCR; the TCRdb copy retains only in-frame clones and omits some. In the table there are around 120,000 clones, about 93% of which are singletons. Deletions cut 4 bases from V and 4 bases from J, with 14 bases between. This CDR3 is 15 amino acids long. CDR1 and CDR2 from the germline V gene are SEHNR and FQNEAQ (reference sequence). With respect to this clone: Its cognate antigen is unknown.

J is TRBJ1-3 and V is TRBV7-9, with D unresolved. Sequencing used peripheral blood, obtained on day 0 of AZD1222 vaccination. This TCR was recovered from an adult in good health. In DNA, the CDR3 is TGTGCCAGCAGCTCGAAGTTGGATACAGGAAACACCATATATTTT. It specifies CASSSKLDTGNTIYF. The entire variable domain, with the rest obtained from reference TRBV7-9 and TRBJ1-3, is as follows: DTGVSQNPRHKITKRGQNVTFRCDPISEHNRLYWYRQTLGQGPEFLTYFQNEAQLEKSRLLSDRFSAERPKGSFSTLEIQRTEQGDSAMYLCASSSKLDTGNTIYFGEGSWLTVV.